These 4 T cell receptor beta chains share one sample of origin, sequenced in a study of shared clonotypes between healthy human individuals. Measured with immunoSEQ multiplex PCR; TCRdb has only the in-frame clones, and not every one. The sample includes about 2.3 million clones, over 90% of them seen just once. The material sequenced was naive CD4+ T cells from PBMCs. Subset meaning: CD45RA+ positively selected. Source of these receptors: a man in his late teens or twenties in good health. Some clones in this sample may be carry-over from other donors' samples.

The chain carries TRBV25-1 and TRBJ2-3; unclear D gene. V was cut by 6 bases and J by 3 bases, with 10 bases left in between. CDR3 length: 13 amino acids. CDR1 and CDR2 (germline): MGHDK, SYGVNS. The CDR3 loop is CASSRFGTDTQYF. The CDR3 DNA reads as TGTGCCAGCAGCCGCTTTGGGACAGATACGCAGTATTTT.

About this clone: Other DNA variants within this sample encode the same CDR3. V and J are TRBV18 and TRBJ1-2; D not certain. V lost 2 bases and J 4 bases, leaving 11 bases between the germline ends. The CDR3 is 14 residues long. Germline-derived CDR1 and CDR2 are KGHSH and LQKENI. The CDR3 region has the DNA TGTGCCAGCTCACCAAGTACAGAGGCCTATGGCTACACCTTC. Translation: CASSPSTEAYGYTF.

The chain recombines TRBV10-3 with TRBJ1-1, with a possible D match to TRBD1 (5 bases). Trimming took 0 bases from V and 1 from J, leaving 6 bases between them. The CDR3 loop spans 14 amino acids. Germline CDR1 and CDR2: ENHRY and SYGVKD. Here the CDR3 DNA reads TGTGCCATCAGTGAGTCAGGGGAGAACACTGAAGCTTTCTTT. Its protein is CAISESGENTEAFF.

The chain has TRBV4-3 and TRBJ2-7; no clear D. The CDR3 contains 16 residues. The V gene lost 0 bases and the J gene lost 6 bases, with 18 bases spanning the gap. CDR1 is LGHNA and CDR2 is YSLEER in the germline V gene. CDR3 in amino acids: CASSQDYSRERPEQYF. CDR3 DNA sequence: TGCGCCAGCAGCCAAGATTACTCCCGCGAGCGCCCCGAGCAGTACTTC.